This is a list of T cell receptor beta chains from one sample in a study of T cell clones after liver transplantation. Clones were read by immunoSEQ multiplex PCR, and TCRdb kept only the in-frame ones, dropping some. The table includes 8,500 to 10,000 clones, roughly 80% detected once. The source material was CD8+ T cells from blood, sampled at the 22-month timepoint. The receptors come from a human patient who received a liver transplant. Some of these T cells may belong to the graft donor. The CDR3 runs from the conserved cysteine through the conserved F or W. Fields, in order: J gene, V gene, clone size, D gene, CDR3 protein, CDR3 DNA. D genes are given only for firm matches. A clone size is listed for some rows: how often the clone was seen (once, few, many), or a class if it is expanded.

J gene: TRBJ1-2; V gene: TRBV11-2; clone size: once; D gene: .; CDR3 protein: CASSSPTGDRYYGYTF; CDR3 DNA: TGTGCCAGCAGCTCTCCCACGGGGGACCGATACTATGGCTACACCTTC
J gene: TRBJ2-7; V gene: TRBV4-2; clone size: few; D gene: .; CDR3 protein: CASSQEKRYEQYF; CDR3 DNA: TGTGCCAGCAGCCAAGAGAAGCGTTACGAGCAGTACTTC
J gene: TRBJ1-2; V gene: TRBV5-5; clone size: few; D gene: .; CDR3 protein: CASSTTDRHYGYTF; CDR3 DNA: TGTGCCAGCAGCACTACCGACAGGCACTATGGCTACACCTTC
J gene: TRBJ2-7; V gene: TRBV27; clone size: few; D gene: TRBD1; CDR3 protein: CASRVTPGQTYEQYF; CDR3 DNA: TGTGCCAGCAGAGTTACTCCGGGACAGACCTACGAGCAGTACTTC
J gene: TRBJ2-7; V gene: TRBV5-4; clone size: .; D gene: .; CDR3 protein: CASSLDLDSAYEQYF; CDR3 DNA: TGTGCCAGCAGCTTGGACCTGGACAGCGCCTACGAGCAGTACTTC
J gene: TRBJ2-7; V gene: TRBV7-9; clone size: .; D gene: .; CDR3 protein: CASSPSIVGEQYF; CDR3 DNA: TGTGCCAGCAGCCCCAGTATCGTCGGGGAGCAGTACTTC
J gene: TRBJ2-7; V gene: TRBV19; clone size: .; D gene: TRBD2; CDR3 protein: CASKPSGGEGYEQYF; CDR3 DNA: TGTGCCAGTAAACCCAGCGGGGGGGAAGGGTACGAGCAGTACTTC
J gene: TRBJ2-4; V gene: TRBV13; clone size: few; D gene: .; CDR3 protein: CASSFLAKNIQYF; CDR3 DNA: TGTGCCAGCAGCTTCTTAGCCAAAAACATTCAGTACTTC
J gene: TRBJ1-2; V gene: TRBV7-6; clone size: .; D gene: .; CDR3 protein: CASSGWAGDYGYTF; CDR3 DNA: TGTGCCAGCAGCGGATGGGCAGGCGACTATGGCTACACCTTC
J gene: TRBJ1-3; V gene: TRBV10-3; clone size: .; D gene: .; CDR3 protein: CAISDGQDTGNTIYF; CDR3 DNA: TGTGCCATCAGTGACGGACAAGATACTGGAAACACCATATATTTT
J gene: TRBJ2-1; V gene: TRBV2; clone size: .; D gene: .; CDR3 protein: CASRGTDLSEQFF; CDR3 DNA: TGTGCCAGCAGGGGAACGGACCTAAGTGAGCAGTTCTTC
J gene: TRBJ2-6; V gene: TRBV7-8; clone size: .; D gene: TRBD2; CDR3 protein: CASSGGLAGPLSSGANVLTF; CDR3 DNA: TGTGCCAGCAGCGGGGGACTAGCGGGTCCTCTCAGCTCTGGGGCCAACGTCCTGACTTTC
J gene: TRBJ1-1; V gene: TRBV2; clone size: .; D gene: .; CDR3 protein: CASSEAPLRNTEAFF; CDR3 DNA: TGTGCCAGCAGTGAAGCGCCCCTCAGGAACACTGAAGCTTTCTTT
J gene: TRBJ1-1; V gene: TRBV7-9; clone size: .; D gene: TRBD1; CDR3 protein: CASSLDHGTGVGTEAFF; CDR3 DNA: TGTGCCAGCAGCTTAGATCACGGTACAGGGGTAGGAACTGAAGCTTTCTTT
J gene: TRBJ1-6; V gene: TRBV10-2; clone size: .; D gene: .; CDR3 protein: CASSESLNNSPLHF; CDR3 DNA: TGCGCCAGCAGTGAATCGTTGAATAATTCACCCCTCCACTTT
J gene: TRBJ1-5; V gene: TRBV21-1; clone size: .; D gene: .; CDR3 protein: CASSINGQGNQPQHF; CDR3 DNA: TGTGCCAGCAGCATAAACGGGCAGGGAAATCAGCCCCAGCATTTT
J gene: TRBJ1-1; V gene: TRBV13; clone size: .; D gene: TRBD1; CDR3 protein: CASSPGGEAFF; CDR3 DNA: TGTGCCAGCAGCCCAGGGGGTGAAGCTTTCTTT